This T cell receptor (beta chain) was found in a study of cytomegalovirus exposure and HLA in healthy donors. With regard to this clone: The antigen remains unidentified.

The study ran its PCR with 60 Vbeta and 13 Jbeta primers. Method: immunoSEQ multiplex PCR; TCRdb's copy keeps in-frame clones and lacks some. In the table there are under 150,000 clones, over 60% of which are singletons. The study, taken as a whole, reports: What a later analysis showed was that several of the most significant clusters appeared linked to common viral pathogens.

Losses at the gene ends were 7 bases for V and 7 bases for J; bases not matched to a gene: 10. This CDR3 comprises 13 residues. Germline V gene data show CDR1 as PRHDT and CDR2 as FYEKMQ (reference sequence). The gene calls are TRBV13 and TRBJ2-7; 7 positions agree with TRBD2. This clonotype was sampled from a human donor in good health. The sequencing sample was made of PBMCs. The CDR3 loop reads CASNILGRGEQYF. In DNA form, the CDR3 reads TGTGCCAGCAACATCCTGGGGAGGGGTGAGCAGTACTTC.